This T cell receptor (beta chain) came from a study of T-cell memory formation after mild COVID-19. Study at large: In these data, TCR clusters were largely donor specific.

Looked up from germline, CDR1 is KGHDR and CDR2 is SFDVKD. Trimming removed 6 bases from V and 0 bases from J, with 19 bases in between. The CDR3 loop spans 17 amino acids. This clonotype has a handful of counts. Its antigen is not known. TCRdb re-called the 5' RACE reads with MiXCR, one entry per CDR3 protein. The data contain about 140,000 distinct CDR3 sequences, around 15% of them singletons. Study-level results: CD4+ clones that contracted lay mainly in CM and EM; CD8+ ones lay in EMRA.

The specimen was PBMCs or a T cell subset sorted from them (not recorded which). This chain connects TRBV24-1 to TRBJ1-2; tentative D call: TRBD1 (5 bases). This sequence originates from an adult woman who had mild COVID-19 (a few samples of this study predate the infection). Cell type and time point are not known. CDR3: CATSSTAGTEANYGYTF. The CDR3 DNA reads TGTGCCACCAGTTCAACCGCCGGGACGGAAGCTAACTATGGCTACACCTTC.